The 13 T cell receptor beta chains below all came from one sample that was sequenced in a study of blood T cell repertoires in COVID-19. Clones were sequenced by immunoSEQ multiplex PCR, and TCRdb holds only the in-frame ones, with some missing. This table holds about 200,000 clones, around 83% found once. The specimen sequenced was peripheral blood. All receptors derive from a woman aged 50 to 60 with acute or convalescent COVID-19.

The chain couples TRBV4-2 to TRBJ1-2; D is unclear. CDR3 size: 14 residues. V was pared by 7 bases and J by 4 bases, with 16 bases between. Germline V gene data show CDR1 as LGHNA and CDR2 as YNFKEQ. The chain's CDR3 is CASTPSVLLYGYTF. The CDR3 coding sequence is TGTGCCAGCACCCCTTCGGTCCTTCTCTATGGCTACACCTTC.

The rearrangement links TRBV27 to TRBJ2-1; 9 bases are shared with TRBD2. Losses at the gene ends were 2 bases for V and 10 bases for J; bases not matched to a gene: 15. In germline, CDR1 is MNHEY, CDR2 SMNVEV (reference sequence). This CDR3 region has 17 residues. The CDR3 protein is CASSLGGAGGPLREQFF. The CDR3, as DNA: TGTGCCAGCAGTTTAGGTGGGGCGGGAGGGCCTCTACGGGAGCAGTTCTTC.

This clone was found a few times. This sequence joins TRBV28 and TRBJ2-7; 8 nucleotides align to TRBD2. The CDR3 is 16 amino acids. V dropped 5 bases and J dropped 2; count of bases not matched to a gene: 11. Germline CDR1 reads MDHEN; CDR2 reads SYDVKM. CDR3 bases: TGTGCCAGCAGTGGGGGAGGGGCGGGAGGTACCTACGAGCAGTACTTC. It yields the protein CASSGGGAGGTYEQYF.

This chain connects TRBV13 to TRBJ2-3, with 11 bases that match TRBD1. The V gene end was trimmed by 6 bases and the J gene end by 3 bases; junction bases not matched to a gene: 8. The CDR3 is made up of 16 amino acids. The germline CDR1 and CDR2 sequences are PRHDT and FYEKMQ (reference sequence). DNA for the CDR3: TGTGCCAGCAGTTCATTCGGGACAGGGGGGACAGATACGCAGTATTTT. It encodes CASSSFGTGGTDTQYF. Drawing the rest from reference TRBV13 and TRBJ2-3, the complete variable domain is AAGVIQSPRHLIKEKRETATLKCYPIPRHDTVYWYQQGPGQDPQFLISFYEKMQSDKGSIPDRFSAQQFSDYHSELNMSSLELGDSALYFCASSSFGTGGTDTQYFGPGTRLTVL.

The chain recombines TRBV2 with TRBJ2-7; D might be TRBD2 (5 bases). Trimming left V 6 bases short and J 5 bases short, with 11 bases between. This CDR3 contains 12 residues. Per the germline V gene, CDR1 is SNHLY and CDR2 is FYNNEI. The CDR3 is CASRLRGDEQYF. The DNA for the CDR3 is TGTGCCAGCAGGCTACGGGGAGACGAGCAGTACTTC.

The gene calls are TRBV5-4 and TRBJ2-2; the D gene is possibly TRBD2 (6 bases). The V end lost 0 bases, the J end lost 1 base, and 10 bases lay between the germline ends. The CDR3 consists of 16 residues. From germline, CDR1 is SGHNT and CDR2 YYREEE (reference sequence). CDR3 amino acids: CASSLVGGRNTGELFF. The CDR3 region has the DNA TGTGCCAGCAGCTTGGTGGGGGGAAGGAACACCGGGGAGCTGTTTTTT.

The V gene is TRBV4-2, the J gene TRBJ1-2; weak D call: TRBD1 (6 bases). Trimming took 3 bases from V and 2 from J, leaving 10 bases between them. Germline V gene lookup returns CDR1 LGHNA and CDR2 YNFKEQ. The CDR3 totals 14 residues. This CDR3 is CASSHWTVNYGYTF. In DNA, the CDR3 is TGTGCCAGCAGCCATTGGACAGTAAACTATGGCTACACCTTC.

The CDR3 reads CASALRGKNEQFF. The CDR3 DNA reads as TGTGCCAGCGCCCTTAGGGGTAAGAATGAGCAGTTCTTC. V gene TRBV7-2 combines with J gene TRBJ2-1; possibly TRBD1 for D (5 bases). The CDR3 is 13 residues long. V was shortened by 8 bases and J by 7 bases, with 15 bases between the two germline ends. Germline assignment: CDR1 SGHTA and CDR2 FQGNSA.

This clone has more than one count but fewer than ten. The chain employs TRBV5-1 and TRBJ2-5; 7 bases match TRBD2. This CDR3 contains 14 residues. Looked up from germline, CDR1 is SGHRS and CDR2 is YFSETQ. With V trimmed by 1 base and J by 5 bases, 5 bases remained unmatched. CDR3 in DNA: TGCGCCAGCAGCTTGTGGCAGGGAGGGGAGACCCAGTACTTC. This sequence encodes CASSLWQGGETQYF. The whole variable domain, remainder taken from reference TRBV5-1 and TRBJ2-5, is KAGVTQTPRYLIKTRGQQVTLSCSPISGHRSVSWYQQTPGQGLQFLFEYFSETQRNKGNFPGRFSGRQFSNSRSEMNVSTLELGDSALYLCASSLWQGGETQYFGPGTRLLVL.

The CDR3 sequence is CASSYRGPSEQFF. The CDR3 nucleotides are TGTGCCAGCAGCTACAGGGGGCCCAGTGAGCAGTTCTTC. The V call is TRBV28, the J call TRBJ2-1; 9 bases are a match to TRBD1. The trim removed 6 bases at V and 9 bases at J, leaving 6 bases unmatched. In germline, CDR1 is MDHEN, CDR2 SYDVKM. The CDR3 loop spans 13 amino acids.

The V and J genes are TRBV19 and TRBJ2-1; TRBD2 aligns across 9 bases. CDR3 length: 15 residues. Germline V gene sequence: CDR1 LNHDA, CDR2 SQIVND (reference sequence). Trimming cost V 2 bases and J 4 bases; bases outside gene matches: 3. Written as DNA, the CDR3 is TGTGCCAGTAGTATAATGACTAGCGGATACAATGAGCAGTTCTTC. Protein product: CASSIMTSGYNEQFF.

The rearrangement uses TRBV11-2 and TRBJ2-1, with D maybe TRBD2 (6 bases). Germline loops: CDR1 SGHAT, CDR2 FQNNGV. The CDR3 contains 14 residues. Deletions cut 2 bases from V and 8 bases from J, with 13 bases between. CDR3 loop: CASSLQLASDEQFF. In nucleotides, the CDR3 is TGTGCCAGCAGCTTACAACTAGCTAGCGATGAGCAGTTCTTC.

V usage is TRBV2 and J usage is TRBJ1-1, with 10 bases fitting TRBD1. CDR3 length equals 13 residues. Germline-derived CDR1 and CDR2 are SNHLY and FYNNEI. V was pared by 6 bases and J by 8 bases, with 6 bases of the junction left unmatched. The CDR3 coding sequence is TGTGCCAGCAGCTCCGGGACAGGGGTGGAAGCTTTCTTT. Translation gives CASSSGTGVEAFF.